Presented here are 21 T cell receptor beta chains from one specimen sequenced in a study of T cells in Graves' hyperthyroidism and ophthalmopathy. RNA transcripts gave rise to amplified TCR beta CDR3 regions. A set of HTBI primers served as the primers for a first-round RT-PCR of the TCR CDR3. Each CDR3 protein gets one entry after TCRdb re-called the multiplex PCR reads with MiXCR. The sample yields 650,000 to 750,000 distinct CDR3 sequences, around 15% seen once. Sequencing was performed on blood. The receptors originated from a woman aged 18-29 years with Graves' hyperthyroidism.

This clonotype was observed at least ten times. The chain recombines TRBV11-3 with TRBJ1-4, with no clear D. The length of the CDR3 is 14 residues. Trimming cost V 6 bases and J 10 bases, with 18 bases left between them. Per germline, CDR1 SGHNT and CDR2 YENEEA. CDR3 in DNA: TGTGCCAGCAGATGGTGGGCTCCTGTCGGAAAACTGTTTTTT. As protein: CASRWWAPVGKLFF.

This clonotype appeared many times. This rearrangement joins TRBV3-1 to TRBJ1-1, with D tentatively TRBD1 (6 bases). CDR1 and CDR2 from the germline V gene are LGHDT and YNNKEL (reference sequence). V lost 3 bases, J lost 5 bases, and 13 bases lay in between. CDR3 size: 14 residues. The CDR3: CASSQFGGGTEAFF. The CDR3, as DNA: TGTGCCAGCAGCCAGTTTGGGGGCGGAACTGAAGCTTTCTTT.

Many counts were recorded for this clonotype. The V gene is TRBV20-1, the J gene TRBJ2-7; D remains unclear. V lost 1 base and J lost 2, with 12 bases in between. The CDR3 has 14 residues. The germline CDR1 and CDR2 sequences are DFQATT and SNEGSKA (reference sequence). The CDR3: CSARAGPSTYEQYF. The CDR3 DNA reads TGCAGTGCTAGAGCCGGGCCCTCTACCTACGAGCAGTACTTC.

This clonotype was recorded many times. The chain couples TRBV2 to TRBJ2-7; 11 bases align to TRBD2. This CDR3 is built from 17 residues. Per the germline V gene, CDR1 is SNHLY and CDR2 is FYNNEI. J was trimmed by 5 bases and V by 10 bases; bases with no gene match: 19. The CDR3 sequence: CAIGPGTSGRRTNEQYF. The CDR3 DNA reads as TGTGCCATCGGACCCGGGACTAGCGGCAGGAGGACCAACGAGCAGTACTTC.

In this sample, this clonotype turned up many times. CDR3 sequence reads: CASSLEGTVGNEQFF. The CDR3 DNA follows: TGTGCCAGCAGCTTAGAAGGGACAGTGGGCAATGAGCAGTTCTTC. This rearrangement joins TRBV7-2 to TRBJ2-1; 7 positions agree with TRBD1. The CDR3 consists of 15 residues. The germline CDR1 and CDR2 sequences are SGHTA and FQGNSA. The J segment lost 6 bases and the V segment lost 1 base, leaving 6 bases of the junction unmatched. Full variable domain (remainder filled in from reference TRBV7-2 and TRBJ2-1): GAGVSQSPSNKVTEKGKDVELRCDPISGHTALYWYRQSLGQGLEFLIYFQGNSAPDKSGLPSDRFSAERTGGSVSTLTIQRTQQEDSAVYLCASSLEGTVGNEQFFGPGTRLTVL.

This clonotype occurred many times. The genes are TRBV18 and TRBJ2-7; the match to TRBD1 covers 10 bases. Germline V gene data show CDR1 as KGHSH and CDR2 as LQKENI. The V gene end was trimmed by 10 bases and the J gene end by 6 bases; junction bases not matched to a gene: 12. The CDR3 length is 14 residues. CDR3 DNA: TGTGCCACCACCCTTGGGACAGGGGAACCCGAGCAGTACTTC. This encodes CATTLGTGEPEQYF.

This clonotype was seen at least ten times. The gene calls are TRBV28 and TRBJ2-3; 14 bases align to TRBD2. There are 16 residues in the CDR3. V was clipped by 6 bases and J by 5 bases; unmatched bases: 7. CDR1 and CDR2 from the germline V gene are MDHEN and SYDVKM. CDR3 residues: CASSYRLAGGRDTQYF. DNA of the CDR3: TGTGCCAGCAGCTACCGACTAGCGGGAGGGAGAGATACGCAGTATTTT.

This clonotype was seen at least ten times. This chain joins TRBV2 and TRBJ2-7; 12 bases are shared with TRBD2. J was trimmed by 6 bases and V by 6 bases; bases with no gene match: 6. CDR1 and CDR2 from the germline V gene are SNHLY and FYNNEI. The CDR3 sequence is 14 residues long. Written as DNA, the CDR3 is TGTGCCAGCAGCAAGACTAGCGGGAGCCGCGAGCAGTACTTC. Translated: CASSKTSGSREQYF.

This clonotype was counted a few times. The chain carries TRBV19 and TRBJ2-1; 7 positions agree with TRBD1. This CDR3 spans 15 amino acids. Trimming took 7 bases from V and 4 from J; bases not matched to a gene: 10. CDR1 and CDR2 from the germline V gene are LNHDA and SQIVND (reference sequence). CDR3 in DNA: TGTGCCAGTAAGCCGTTGACAGGGTCTTACAATGAGCAGTTCTTC. Residues: CASKPLTGSYNEQFF. Full variable domain (missing parts from reference TRBV19 and TRBJ2-1): DGGITQSPKYLFRKEGQNVTLSCEQNLNHDAMYWYRQDPGQGLRLIYYSQIVNDFQKGDIAEGYSVSREKKESFPLTVTSAQKNPTAFYLCASKPLTGSYNEQFFGPGTRLTVL.

This clonotype came up many times. The chain is built from TRBV20-1 and TRBJ2-1, with a tentative D call TRBD2 (6 bases). The CDR3 is 14 amino acids. V was trimmed by 3 bases and J by 2 bases, leaving 11 bases between them. The germline gives CDR1 DFQATT, CDR2 SNEGSKA (reference sequence). CDR3 nucleotides: TGCAGTGCTAGCTGGCGGGGCCCCTACAATGAGCAGTTCTTC. It encodes CSASWRGPYNEQFF.

This clonotype showed up many times. The CDR3 DNA is TGTGCCAGCAGCTTACCGAGACTTGGTACGATGGATGAGACCCAGTACTTC. It specifies CASSLPRLGTMDETQYF. The chain recombines TRBV7-9 with TRBJ2-5; no firm D call. CDR1 and CDR2 from the germline V gene are SEHNR and FQNEAQ (reference sequence). Trimming took 2 bases from V and 5 from J, leaving 21 bases between them. This CDR3 has 17 amino acids. The complete variable domain, with remaining parts taken from reference TRBV7-9 and TRBJ2-5, reads DTGVSQNPRHKITKRGQNVTFRCDPISEHNRLYWYRQTLGQGPEFLTYFQNEAQLEKSRLLSDRFSAERPKGSFSTLEIQRTEQGDSAMYLCASSLPRLGTMDETQYFGPGTRLLVL.

This clonotype has just a few counts. The CDR3 loop is CASSIGLRRQSNQPQHF. In DNA, the CDR3 is TGTGCCAGTAGTATAGGTCTAAGGAGACAAAGCAATCAGCCCCAGCATTTT. The gene calls are TRBV19 and TRBJ1-5; D not certain. With 1 base removed from V and 1 base from J, the gap between germline ends came to 14 bases. Germline CDR1 is LNHDA and CDR2 is SQIVND (reference sequence). The CDR3 extends over 17 amino acids.

In this sample, this clonotype turned up a few times. The rearrangement joins TRBV27 to TRBJ1-5, with unresolved D. Germline-derived CDR1 and CDR2 are MNHEY and SMNVEV (reference sequence). The CDR3 loop spans 13 amino acids. Trimming took off 10 bases at V and 6 bases at J, with 16 bases between the two ends. The DNA of the CDR3 is TGTGCCACCGCGCTGGGTGTAGCTCAGCCCCAGCATTTT. Translating it yields CATALGVAQPQHF.

The chain employs TRBV6-2 or TRBV6-3 and TRBJ2-3; D not certain. V was pared by 6 bases and J by 4 bases, with 8 bases between. The germline V gene encodes CDR1 MNHEY and CDR2 SVGEGT. The CDR3 contains 12 residues. CDR3 in DNA: TGTGCCAGCAGGGGTAGCCCAGATACGCAGTATTTT. It codes for CASRGSPDTQYF.

At least ten counts were recorded for this clonotype. The chain joins TRBV3-1 to TRBJ1-2, with TRBD1 identical over 7 bases. The V and J ends lost 1 base and 2 bases, in that order; junction bases with no gene match: 4. Per the germline V gene, CDR1 is LGHDT and CDR2 is YNNKEL (reference sequence). This CDR3 is built from 15 residues. CDR3 residues: CASSQGSTGNYGYTF. The CDR3 DNA is TGTGCCAGCAGCCAAGGGTCGACAGGGAACTATGGCTACACCTTC.

As concerns this clonotype: This may be a read error: a much more frequent sequence differs by one nucleotide. J is TRBJ2-2 and V is TRBV24-1; weak D call: TRBD1 (6 bases). This CDR3 has 16 residues. V lost 4 bases and J lost 2, with 13 bases in between. Germline values: CDR1 KGHDR, CDR2 SFDVKD. The CDR3 region has the DNA TGTGCCACCAGTGAGACCGGGACACTTAACACCGGGGAGCTGTTTTTT. This sequence encodes CATSETGTLNTGELFF.

This clonotype was found many times. The chain links TRBV29-1 to TRBJ2-7, with D perhaps matching TRBD1 (6 bases). The germline V and J ends were trimmed by 4 bases and 0 bases, with 10 bases remaining between them. From germline, CDR1 is SQVTM and CDR2 ANQGSEA. The CDR3 extends over 13 amino acids. Written as DNA, the CDR3 is TGCAGCGTTGGAGGACAGAGCTCCTACGAGCAGTACTTC. The encoded protein is CSVGGQSSYEQYF.

This clonotype has only a few counts. This sequence joins TRBV9 and TRBJ2-3, with D perhaps TRBD2 (6 bases). Germline V gene sequence: CDR1 SGDLS, CDR2 YYNGEE. Deletions cut 3 bases from V and 3 bases from J, with 11 bases between. The CDR3 runs 14 residues. CDR3 protein: CASSAWGTTDTQYF. CDR3 DNA: TGTGCCAGCAGCGCATGGGGGACTACAGATACGCAGTATTTT.

This clonotype was counted once. The V gene is TRBV11-2, the J gene TRBJ2-7; D remains unclear. CDR3 size: 14 residues. The V gene lost 5 bases and the J gene lost 6 bases, with 17 bases spanning the gap. Germline CDR1 SGHAT, CDR2 FQNNGV. CDR3 DNA sequence: TGTGCCAGCAGCAAACGAAGTAACACCCTCGAGCAGTACTTC. It translates to CASSKRSNTLEQYF.

There are many counts of this clonotype. The chain has TRBV20-1 and TRBJ1-5; D is uncertain. Germline CDR1 is DFQATT and CDR2 is SNEGSKA (reference sequence). This CDR3 region has 12 residues. The V end was cut by 4 bases, the J end by 4 bases, with 8 bases between. The DNA of the CDR3 is TGCAGTGCTATCGGACTGAATCAGCCCCAGCATTTT. Amino acids: CSAIGLNQPQHF.

This clonotype was recorded many times. This chain connects TRBV28 to TRBJ2-2, with D unclear. Germline CDR1 and CDR2: MDHEN and SYDVKM. Trimming left V 6 bases short and J 0 bases short, with 8 bases between. CDR3 length: 14 residues. The chain's CDR3 is CASSLLPNTGELFF. The CDR3 DNA is TGTGCCAGCAGCCTGCTCCCGAACACCGGGGAGCTGTTTTTT.